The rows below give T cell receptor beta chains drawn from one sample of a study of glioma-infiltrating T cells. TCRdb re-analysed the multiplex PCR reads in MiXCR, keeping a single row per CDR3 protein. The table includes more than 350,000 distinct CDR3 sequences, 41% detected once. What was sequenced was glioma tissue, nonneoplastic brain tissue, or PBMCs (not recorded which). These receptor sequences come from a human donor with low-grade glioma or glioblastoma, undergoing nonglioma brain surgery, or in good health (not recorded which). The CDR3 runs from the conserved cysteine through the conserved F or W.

CDR3: CASSEIVQNYGYTF
V: TRBV6-1

CDR3: CSARERTGGEKLFF
V: TRBV20-1

CDR3: CASSTLSGSSSNEQFF
V: TRBV7-2

CDR3: CASSLRSNPVVFF
V: TRBV27

CDR3: CASSLVGREQYF
V: TRBV28

CDR3: CASRAGGPYEQYF
V: TRBV28

CDR3: CSAFLAGAGNERFF
V: TRBV20-1

CDR3: CASTLTSGRQETQYF
V: TRBV28

CDR3: CASSRGRAGDQPQHF
V: TRBV27

CDR3: CASTGRTSNQPQHF
V: TRBV2